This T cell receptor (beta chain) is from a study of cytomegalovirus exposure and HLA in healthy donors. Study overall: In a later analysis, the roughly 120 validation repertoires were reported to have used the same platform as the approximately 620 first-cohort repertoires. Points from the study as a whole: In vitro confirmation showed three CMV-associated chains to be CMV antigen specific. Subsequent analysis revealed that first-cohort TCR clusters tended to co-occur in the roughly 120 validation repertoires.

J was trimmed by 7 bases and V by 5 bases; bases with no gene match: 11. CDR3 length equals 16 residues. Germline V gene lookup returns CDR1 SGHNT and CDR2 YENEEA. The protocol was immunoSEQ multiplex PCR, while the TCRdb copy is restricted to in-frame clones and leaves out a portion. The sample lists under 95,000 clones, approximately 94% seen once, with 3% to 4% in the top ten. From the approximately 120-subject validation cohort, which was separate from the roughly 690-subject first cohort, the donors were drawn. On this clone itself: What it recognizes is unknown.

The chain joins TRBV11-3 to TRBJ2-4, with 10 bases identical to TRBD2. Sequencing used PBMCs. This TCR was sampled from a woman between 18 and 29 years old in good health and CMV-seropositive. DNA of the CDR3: TGTGCCAGCAGCGACCAGACTAGCGGGTCCAGGAACATTCAGTACTTC. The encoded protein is CASSDQTSGSRNIQYF. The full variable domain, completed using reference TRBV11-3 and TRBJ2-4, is EAGVVQSPRYKIIEKKQPVAFWCNPISGHNTLYWYLQNLGQGPELLIRYENEEAVDDSQLPKDRFSAERLKGVDSTLKIQPAELGDSAVYLCASSDQTSGSRNIQYFGAGTRLSVL.